This T cell receptor beta chain was captured by sequencing in a study of CD8 T cells in Susac syndrome. With random hexamers, reverse transcription was performed on roughly 0.45 to 1 ug of RNA. Using its own MiXCR run on the immunoSEQ multiplex PCR reads, TCRdb lists one record per CDR3 protein. This table holds almost 450,000 distinct CDR3 sequences, 85% found once. This clonotype was counted between two and nine times. The germline V gene has CDR1 MGHRA and CDR2 YSYEKL. Trimming removed 1 base at V and 1 base at J, with 8 bases between. The length of the CDR3 is 15 residues. The gene calls are TRBV4-1 and TRBJ1-5, with D unresolved. The specimen sequenced was CD8+ T cells from PBMCs. This TCR derives from a human donor with multiple sclerosis. CDR3 protein: CASSQARGSNQPQHF. In DNA form, the CDR3 reads TGCGCCAGCAGCCAAGCCCGAGGAAGCAATCAGCCCCAGCATTTT.